Following are 27 T cell receptor beta chains from one sample sequenced in a study. One entry per CDR3 protein, called by TCRdb with MiXCR from the reads. This table holds nearly 15,000 distinct CDR3 sequences, approximately 37% found once. Sequencing was carried out using blood. These receptors were obtained from a human donor.

The chain is built from TRBV23-1 and TRBJ1-2; no definite D call. TRBV23-1 is noted as an ORF with a role that remains uncertain. V was shortened by 5 bases and J by 11 bases, with 24 bases between the two germline ends. This CDR3 region has 15 residues. CDR3 amino acids: CASSSISGRHGGYTF. In DNA form, the CDR3 reads TGCGCCAGCAGTTCGATAAGCGGCCGCCATGGAGGGTACACCTTC.

Within the sample, this clonotype is medium-sized. The gene calls are TRBV14 and TRBJ1-1; D not certain. The CDR3 covers 14 residues. Looked up from germline, CDR1 is SGHDN and CDR2 is FVKESK. Deletions cut 1 base from V and 1 base from J, with 7 bases between. The CDR3 reads CASSQGRWNTEAFF. For the CDR3, the DNA is TGTGCCAGCAGCCAAGGGAGGTGGAACACTGAAGCTTTCTTT.

This clonotype was recorded at least ten times. The CDR3 DNA reads as TGTGCCAGCAGCCCCGGACCCCGCGGGGAGACCCAGTACTTC. Encoded protein: CASSPGPRGETQYF. The genes are TRBV14 and TRBJ2-5; perhaps TRBD2 as D (5 bases). V was pared by 4 bases and J by 5 bases, with 14 bases between. There are 14 residues in the CDR3. Per germline, CDR1 SGHDN and CDR2 FVKESK. The full variable domain, completed using reference TRBV14 and TRBJ2-5, is EAGVTQFPSHSVIEKGQTVTLRCDPISGHDNLYWYRRVMGKEIKFLLHFVKESKQDESGMPNNRFLAERTGGTYSTLKVQPAELEDSGVYFCASSPGPRGETQYFGPGTRLLVL.

This clonotype was found many times. The V call is TRBV4-3, the J call TRBJ2-1; 9 nucleotides agree with TRBD2. Germline-derived CDR1 and CDR2 are LGHNA and YSLEER. V lost 0 bases and J lost 8; bases outside the gene matches: 5. The CDR3 loop spans 15 amino acids. This CDR3 is CASSQDSGSFYEQFF. The CDR3 bases are TGCGCCAGCAGCCAAGATAGCGGGAGTTTCTATGAGCAGTTCTTC.

By sample fraction, this clonotype is medium-sized (0.01 to 0.1%). The gene calls are TRBV6-1 and TRBJ2-3; 9 bases match TRBD2. J lost 4 bases, V lost 0 bases, and 2 bases had no gene match. Germline V gives CDR1 MNHNS, CDR2 SASEGT. The CDR3 spans 15 residues. CDR3 bases: TGTGCCAGCAGTGAAGCTAGCGGGAGCCCAGATACGCAGTATTTT. This codes for CASSEASGSPDTQYF.

Only a few counts were recorded for this clonotype. The chain couples TRBV18 to TRBJ1-1, with D tentatively TRBD1 (5 bases). Germline V gene data show CDR1 as KGHSH and CDR2 as LQKENI. CDR3 length: 14 residues. With 3 bases removed from V and 6 bases from J, the gap between germline ends came to 14 bases. The CDR3 coding sequence is TGTGCCAGCTCACCCCAGGGAGGGATGGCTGAAGCTTTCTTT. It specifies CASSPQGGMAEAFF. The variable domain in full, with the rest retrieved from reference TRBV18 and TRBJ1-1, is NAGVMQNPRHLVRRRGQEARLRCSPMKGHSHVYWYRQLPEEGLKFMVYLQKENIIDESGMPKERFSAEFPKEGPSILRIQQVVRGDSAAYFCASSPQGGMAEAFFGQGTRLTVV.

The chain has TRBV29-1 and TRBJ2-3; 9 bases are a match to TRBD2. V dropped 6 bases and J dropped 2; count of bases not matched to a gene: 3. This CDR3 region has 13 residues. CDR1 is SQVTM, CDR2 ANQGSEA, per germline. The CDR3 DNA follows: TGCAGCGTGGGGACTAGCATCACAGATACGCAGTATTTT. Translated: CSVGTSITDTQYF.

This clonotype is a singleton in its sample. The rearrangement links TRBV4-3 to TRBJ1-6; D not certain. Germline loops: CDR1 LGHNA, CDR2 YSLEER. V was pared by 0 bases and J by 0 bases, with 15 bases between. This CDR3 contains 19 residues. The CDR3 protein is CASSQEVPGGSSYNSPLHF. The CDR3 coding sequence is TGCGCCAGCAGCCAAGAGGTCCCCGGCGGGAGCTCCTATAATTCACCCCTCCACTTT.

The chain couples TRBV6-9 to TRBJ1-1; D gene unclear. V was shortened by 8 bases and J by 0 bases, with 13 bases between the two germline ends. Germline V gives CDR1 MNHGY, CDR2 SVAAGI. The CDR3 extends over 14 amino acids. The CDR3 region has the DNA TGTGCCAGCGTTGACCGGAATATGAACACTGAAGCTTTCTTT. Translation: CASVDRNMNTEAFF.

This clonotype was seen a single time. The rearrangement joins TRBV6-2 or TRBV6-3 to TRBJ2-1, with 9 bases matching TRBD1. Germline V gives CDR1 MNHEY, CDR2 SVGEGT. V was pared by 4 bases and J by 2 bases, with 21 bases of the junction left unmatched. This CDR3 is 21 amino acids long. Here the CDR3 reads CASSSISGRHGGTGTYNEQFF. The CDR3 bases are TGTGCCAGCAGTTCGATAAGCGGCCGCCATGGAGGGACAGGGACCTACAATGAGCAGTTCTTC.

This clonotype was seen many times. This sequence joins TRBV4-3 and TRBJ2-3; perhaps TRBD2 as D (6 bases). The V gene's germline CDR1 is LGHNA and CDR2 YSLEER. The CDR3 extends over 19 amino acids. V lost 2 bases and J lost 4, with 25 bases in between. The CDR3 sequence: CASSQQRVISVGGADTQYF. DNA for the CDR3: TGCGCCAGCAGCCAACAGCGGGTTATAAGTGTTGGAGGTGCAGATACGCAGTATTTT.

This clonotype was found a few times. The CDR3 spells CASSDLTGSTYNEQFF. The CDR3 region has the DNA TGTGCCAGCAGTGACTTAACGGGGAGCACCTACAATGAGCAGTTCTTC. The rearrangement joins TRBV6-4 to TRBJ2-1; D is perhaps TRBD2 (5 bases). Trimming took off 1 base at V and 2 bases at J, with 12 bases between the two ends. The CDR3 totals 16 residues. Germline V gives CDR1 MRHNA, CDR2 SNTAGT.

This clonotype has ten or more counts. J is TRBJ1-6 and V is TRBV28; D is ambiguous. Germline CDR1 MDHEN, CDR2 SYDVKM. This CDR3 has 15 amino acids. V lost 8 bases, J lost 3 bases, and 14 bases lay in between. The CDR3 loop reads CASLGSRGYNSPLHF. The CDR3, as DNA: TGTGCCAGCTTAGGCAGCAGAGGCTATAATTCACCCCTCCACTTT. The complete variable domain, with remaining parts taken from reference TRBV28 and TRBJ1-6, reads DVKVTQSSRYLVKRTGEKVFLECVQDMDHENMFWYRQDPGLGLRLIYFSYDVKMKEKGDIPEGYSVSREKKERFSLILESASTNQTSMYLCASLGSRGYNSPLHFGNGTRLTVT.

DNA for the CDR3: TGCAGCGCAGGACAGGGGGGGAATGAGCAGTTCTTC. This sequence encodes CSAGQGGNEQFF. The chain combines TRBV29-1 with TRBJ2-1; 10 positions agree with TRBD1. Per germline, CDR1 SQVTM and CDR2 ANQGSEA. This CDR3 spans 12 amino acids. Unmatched junction bases numbered 4, after V lost 7 bases and J lost 7 bases.

This clonotype came up once. A much larger clone differs by one base, so this may be a read error. The chain couples TRBV4-3 to TRBJ1-1; D uncertain. Germline V CDR1 and CDR2: LGHNA, YSLEER. This CDR3 is 14 amino acids long. CDR3 loop: CASTQERGSTEAFF. DNA of the CDR3: TGCGCCAGCACCCAAGAGCGGGGTTCCACTGAAGCTTTCTTT.

This clonotype was recorded only once. The gene calls are TRBV30 and TRBJ1-1; D call uncertain. Trimming took off 2 bases at V and 1 base at J, with 32 bases between the two ends. Germline V gene lookup returns CDR1 GTSNPN and CDR2 SVGIG (reference sequence). CDR3 length: 21 residues. CDR3 sequence (DNA): TGTGCCTGGAGTAAGCAGTTCGATAAGCGGCCGCCATGGGGAAGGAACACTGAAGCTTTCTTT. As protein: CAWSKQFDKRPPWGRNTEAFF.

In its sample, this clonotype is medium-sized (0.01 to 0.1%). The chain uses TRBV18 and TRBJ1-1, with D unclear. Trimming removed 2 bases at V and 4 bases at J, with 8 bases between. Germline assignment: CDR1 KGHSH and CDR2 LQKENI. The CDR3 runs 13 residues. The CDR3 sequence: CASSPEVGTEAFF. The CDR3 coding sequence is TGTGCCAGCTCACCAGAGGTTGGCACTGAAGCTTTCTTT. The full variable domain, rest sourced from reference TRBV18 and TRBJ1-1, is NAGVMQNPRHLVRRRGQEARLRCSPMKGHSHVYWYRQLPEEGLKFMVYLQKENIIDESGMPKERFSAEFPKEGPSILRIQQVVRGDSAAYFCASSPEVGTEAFFGQGTRLTVV.

This clonotype was seen only a few times. The rearrangement joins TRBV14 to TRBJ2-7, with a tentative D call TRBD2 (5 bases). This CDR3 is 16 amino acids long. CDR1 SGHDN and CDR2 FVKESK come from the germline V gene. Trimming pared 4 bases from V and 4 bases from J, leaving 20 bases between. The CDR3 reads CASSPWTSAGGYEQYF. The CDR3 DNA is TGTGCCAGCAGCCCATGGACGAGCGCGGGCGGGTACGAGCAGTACTTC.

This clonotype has a count of ten or more. This chain joins TRBV4-2 and TRBJ1-5; D not resolved. CDR3 size: 17 residues. Trimming pared 4 bases from V and 2 bases from J, leaving 18 bases between. Germline-derived CDR1 and CDR2 are LGHNA and YNFKEQ. CDR3 DNA sequence: TGTGCCAGCAGCCGGACCGCGGAAGGTTTGGGCAATCAGCCCCAGCATTTT. Translating gives CASSRTAEGLGNQPQHF.

This clonotype was observed a few times. A read error is likely, as this CDR3 ends without the conserved phenylalanine or tryptophan. It is unclear where the CDR3 begins or ends on the DNA, so no DNA is shown, and the CDR3 is as TCRdb lists it. This chain links TRBV4-2 with TRBJ2-1. The germline gives CDR1 LGHNA, CDR2 YNFKEQ. Ends included, the CDR3 has 8 residues. This CDR3 is CASSQERG.

The chain uses TRBV4-2 and TRBJ2-3, with D possibly TRBD1 on 6 matching bases. This CDR3 has 13 amino acids. V gave up 1 base and J gave up 4 bases, with 6 bases separating them. The V gene's germline CDR1 is LGHNA and CDR2 YNFKEQ. The chain's CDR3 is CASSQGTADTQYF. The DNA for the CDR3 is TGTGCCAGCAGCCAAGGGACAGCAGATACGCAGTATTTT.

This clonotype was recorded a few times. The chain uses TRBV4-3 and TRBJ2-1, with D unclear. This CDR3 has 17 amino acids. Germline V lookup: CDR1 LGHNA, CDR2 YSLEER. Deletions cut 0 bases from V and 3 bases from J, with 15 bases between. CDR3 residues: CASSQDNSLAVYNEQFF. The CDR3 nucleotides are TGCGCCAGCAGCCAAGATAACTCCCTTGCCGTCTACAATGAGCAGTTCTTC.

By sample fraction, this clonotype is medium-sized (0.01 to 0.1%). The CDR3 region has the DNA TGTGCCAGCAGTTACGGACCCCGGGGGGACAATGAGCAGTTCTTC. It specifies CASSYGPRGDNEQFF. The chain is built from TRBV6-5 and TRBJ2-1; TRBD2 matches 7 bases. This CDR3 has 15 residues. Per germline, CDR1 MNHEY and CDR2 SVGAGI. Trimming took 2 bases from V and 5 from J; bases not matched to a gene: 6.

This clonotype was observed a handful of times. The chain couples TRBV20-1 to TRBJ2-1, with 8 bases lining up with TRBD2. The V segment lost 3 bases and the J segment 1 base; nucleotides outside the gene matches: 5. The CDR3 has 15 amino acids. CDR1 DFQATT and CDR2 SNEGSKA come from the germline V gene (reference sequence). CDR3 sequence: CSASQRESSYNEQFF. For the CDR3, the DNA is TGCAGTGCTAGTCAGCGGGAGTCTTCCTACAATGAGCAGTTCTTC.

Turning to this clonotype: The DNA is left out, because the CDR3 cannot be placed on it with certainty; the CDR3 is given as TCRdb lists it. V is TRBV11-2 and J is TRBJ2-1; the table gives TRBD1 as D, unverified against the DNA. The V gene's germline CDR1 is SGHAT and CDR2 FQNNGV. A total of 21 residues make up the CDR3, ends included. The CDR3: CASSFYICSATGPLSYNEQFF.

The rearrangement uses TRBV20-1 and TRBJ2-7, with 10 nucleotides matching TRBD2. The V and J ends lost 1 base and 4 bases, in that order; junction bases with no gene match: 7. Germline CDR1 is DFQATT and CDR2 is SNEGSKA (reference sequence). This CDR3 spans 15 amino acids. This CDR3 reads CSARVSGTSAYEQYF. The CDR3 nucleotides read TGCAGTGCTAGAGTCTCCGGGACTAGCGCGTACGAGCAGTACTTC.

The chain employs TRBV5-1 and TRBJ1-4; D gene unclear. The ends were cut back, 0 bases at V and 4 bases at J, with 13 bases in the middle. The CDR3 has 16 amino acids. Germline CDR1 SGHRS, CDR2 YFSETQ. The chain's CDR3 is CASSLAVEGSNEKLFF. The CDR3 DNA reads TGCGCCAGCAGCTTGGCCGTAGAGGGAAGTAATGAAAAACTGTTTTTT. Using reference TRBV5-1 and TRBJ1-4 for the parts outside the CDR3, the full variable domain is KAGVTQTPRYLIKTRGQQVTLSCSPISGHRSVSWYQQTPGQGLQFLFEYFSETQRNKGNFPGRFSGRQFSNSRSEMNVSTLELGDSALYLCASSLAVEGSNEKLFFGSGTQLSVL.